Listed here is a single T cell receptor beta chain. Its antigen is not identified. The CDR3 extends 3 residues past the end of the read, so its final part is completed from the germline J gene. Generated by immunoSEQ multiplex PCR, the TCRdb table keeps only in-frame clones and is missing some. This sample's clone table lists roughly 49,000 clones. The record originates from a study of T cells in women clearing cervical HPV infection. Study-level background: Donors had HPV16-related CIN3 or worse; 2 had invasive cancer. Controls gave blood once infection was undetectable; cases at lesion identification. Study results and limitations: Repertoire richness, not evenness, was significantly elevated in CIN3+ cases versus controls. Cases and controls were distinguished at AUC 0.83 by richness and V genes.

V shed 6 bases and J 2 bases; nucleotides not matched to a gene: 7. Germline values: CDR1 KGHSH, CDR2 LQKENI. CDR3 length: 15 residues. The chain recombines TRBV18 with TRBJ2-5, with TRBD1 matching 9 bases. The source is a woman between 18 and 70 years old with a cervical HPV16 infection that either progressed to CIN3+ or cleared (not recorded which). The sequencing input was blood buffy coat. The sequenced CDR3 bases are TGTGCCAGCTCCCCAACAGGGGGCCGTCAAGAGACC. Translating gives CASSPTGGRQET. The complete CDR3 reads CASSPTGGRQETQYF.